The entry below describes one T cell receptor (beta chain). Sequencing used immunoSEQ multiplex PCR; TCRdb keeps in-frame clones, though not all of them. The repertoire holds about 86,000 clones, with 93% as singletons. There are 15 residues in the CDR3. V lost 7 bases to trimming and J lost 5 bases, with 20 bases between them. Germline V gene lookup returns CDR1 SEHNR and CDR2 FQNEAQ (reference sequence). The data belong to a study of cytomegalovirus exposure and HLA in healthy donors. The rearrangement uses TRBV7-9 and TRBJ1-1, with D unresolved. The TCR was taken from a young man in good health and CMV-seronegative. Sample: PBMCs. The CDR3 nucleotides are TGTGCCAGCAAACCCCCGGATCTTCGAGGGACTGAAGCTTTCTTT. Protein sequence: CASKPPDLRGTEAFF. The full variable domain, in which reference TRBV7-9 and TRBJ1-1 provide the parts outside the CDR3, is DTGVSQNPRHKITKRGQNVTFRCDPISEHNRLYWYRQTLGQGPEFLTYFQNEAQLEKSRLLSDRFSAERPKGSFSTLEIQRTEQGDSAMYLCASKPPDLRGTEAFFGQGTRLTVV.